The rows below give T cell receptor beta chains drawn from one sample of a study of CD8 T cells in ankylosing spondylitis. TCRdb processed the 5' RACE reads anew with MiXCR; each CDR3 protein has one entry. This sample has 200,000 to 250,000 distinct CDR3 sequences, with 18% found just once. The material sequenced was blood, either unsorted or a sorted T cell fraction (not recorded which). Receptors originate from a male donor with ankylosing spondylitis. The conserved cysteine and the conserved F or W are not part of the CDR3 here.

cdr3_aa: ASSPRLAGVDEQY
j_call: TRBJ2-7
v_call: TRBV9

cdr3_aa: ASSQGNTNTIY
j_call: TRBJ1-3
v_call: TRBV4-1

cdr3_aa: ASSLDRGHTGELF
j_call: TRBJ2-2
v_call: TRBV27

cdr3_aa: ASSLLSSGSNTGELF
j_call: TRBJ2-2
v_call: TRBV27

cdr3_aa: ASSRDLSVEQY
j_call: TRBJ2-7
v_call: TRBV3-1

cdr3_aa: ASTQETINYNEQF
j_call: TRBJ2-1
v_call: TRBV5-5

cdr3_aa: ASSEGWVLGTEAF
j_call: TRBJ1-1
v_call: TRBV6-1

cdr3_aa: ASSLEDYEQY
j_call: TRBJ2-7
v_call: TRBV28

cdr3_aa: ASSPTVDFRF
j_call: TRBJ2-7
v_call: TRBV18

cdr3_aa: ASSWDGFSYEQY
j_call: TRBJ2-7
v_call: TRBV5-1

cdr3_aa: ASSVDGRTYEQY
j_call: TRBJ2-7
v_call: TRBV9

cdr3_aa: SASMGRISYEQY
j_call: TRBJ2-7
v_call: TRBV20-1

cdr3_aa: ASSVDGYGYT
j_call: TRBJ1-2
v_call: TRBV9

cdr3_aa: ASTPRQGFEQF
j_call: TRBJ2-1
v_call: TRBV19

cdr3_aa: ASSLQAGANTEAF
j_call: TRBJ1-1
v_call: TRBV7-3

cdr3_aa: ASSYSSAGGLGYT
j_call: TRBJ1-2
v_call: TRBV6-5

cdr3_aa: SVEVSVTDTQY
j_call: TRBJ2-3
v_call: TRBV29-1

cdr3_aa: ATSSTRASTDTQY
j_call: TRBJ2-3
v_call: TRBV15

cdr3_aa: ASSEDREIGELF
j_call: TRBJ2-2
v_call: TRBV25-1

cdr3_aa: ASSSSSEAF
j_call: TRBJ1-1
v_call: TRBV7-9

cdr3_aa: ASSAGQSTEAF
j_call: TRBJ1-1
v_call: TRBV9

cdr3_aa: ASSQQQGLAYEQY
j_call: TRBJ2-7
v_call: TRBV6-1

cdr3_aa: ASSASGGGETQY
j_call: TRBJ2-5
v_call: TRBV12-3/TRBV12-4

cdr3_aa: ASSPRGEDTEAF
j_call: TRBJ1-1
v_call: TRBV7-2

cdr3_aa: ASSPVGGMSLH
j_call: TRBJ1-6
v_call: TRBV7-9

cdr3_aa: ASHTSGNLNTEAF
j_call: TRBJ1-1
v_call: TRBV10-2

cdr3_aa: ASSLWVGSSGANVLT
j_call: TRBJ2-6
v_call: TRBV28

cdr3_aa: ASSLLGTGYEQY
j_call: TRBJ2-7
v_call: TRBV5-1

cdr3_aa: ASSSPRQDNYGYT
j_call: TRBJ1-2
v_call: TRBV27

cdr3_aa: ASSQERKYTEAF
j_call: TRBJ1-1
v_call: TRBV4-3

cdr3_aa: ASSPRQHTDTQY
j_call: TRBJ2-3
v_call: TRBV13

cdr3_aa: AISELGIEQY
j_call: TRBJ2-7
v_call: TRBV10-3

cdr3_aa: ASTRDGGLGNTIY
j_call: TRBJ1-3
v_call: TRBV3-1

cdr3_aa: SVEEGGLEQF
j_call: TRBJ2-1
v_call: TRBV29-1

cdr3_aa: ASSSQTGSSGNTIY
j_call: TRBJ1-3
v_call: TRBV11-2